These 4 T cell receptor beta chains were sequenced from one sample in a study of spatial heterogeneity in lung cancer. Time point here: sample taken at primary tumor resection. Unsorted samples of tumor, nontumor lung or frozen PBMC had their whole RNA sequenced. TCRdb itself ran the 5' RACE reads through MiXCR, one entry per CDR3 protein. Of more than 30,000 distinct CDR3 sequences in the sample, 4% to 6% are singletons; the top ten hold 25% to 30%. The material was PBMCs, obtained at surgery. The receptors were sampled from a female donor with early-stage non-small cell lung cancer.

The table lists this clonotype with a few counts. The chain has TRBV4-2 and TRBJ2-3, with TRBD2 matching 9 bases. V trimming: 0 bases; J trimming: 4 bases; junction bases outside the gene matches: 2. The CDR3 is 15 residues long. From germline, CDR1 is LGHNA and CDR2 YNFKEQ. The DNA of the CDR3 is TGTGCCAGCAGCCAAGAGCGGGGGGGCCCAGATACGCAGTATTTT. Translating it yields CASSQERGGPDTQYF.

The sample holds many counts of this clonotype. The chain is built from TRBV12-3 or TRBV12-4 and TRBJ2-1, with TRBD2 matching 10 bases. The CDR3 totals 15 residues. The V gene end was trimmed by 7 bases and the J gene end by 5 bases; junction bases not matched to a gene: 8. The CDR3 DNA sequence: TGTGCCAGCACTCTCGGGCTAGCGGGGGACAATGAGCAGTTCTTC. This translates into CASTLGLAGDNEQFF.

The rearrangement links TRBV6-5 to TRBJ1-2, with a tentative D call TRBD1 (6 bases). Germline lookup yields CDR1 MNHEY and CDR2 SVGAGI. There are 15 residues in the CDR3. Trimming left V 2 bases short and J 2 bases short, with 12 bases between. The CDR3 nucleotides are TGTGCCAGCAGTTACCCGGAAGGGGGGAACTATGGCTACACCTTC. Translating it yields CASSYPEGGNYGYTF.

CDR3 residues: CASATATAGNTIYF. In DNA form, the CDR3 reads TGTGCCAGCGCAACTGCAACGGCGGGAAACACCATATATTTT. V gene TRBV6-2 or TRBV6-3 combines with J gene TRBJ1-3; D unresolved. CDR3 length: 14 residues. Trimming left V 8 bases short and J 4 bases short, with 15 bases between. Germline V gene data show CDR1 as MNHEY and CDR2 as SVGEGT.